The 30 T cell receptor beta chains reported below all come from one sample, sequenced in a study of blood T cell repertoires in COVID-19. The assay was immunoSEQ multiplex PCR, and TCRdb's table has in-frame clones only and misses some. This table has roughly 200,000 clones, 80% to 90% appearing once. The sample comprised peripheral blood. The receptors derive from a man between 60 and 75 years old who had recovered from COVID-19.

This clone was counted only a few times. The chain combines TRBV6-2 or TRBV6-3 with TRBJ2-2; TRBD2 might be the D (6 bases). Per the germline V gene, CDR1 is MNHEY and CDR2 is SVGEGT. The CDR3 is 17 amino acids. V was shortened by 4 bases and J by 5 bases, with 20 bases between the two germline ends. This CDR3 is CASSFQPGTPRTGELFF. Here the CDR3 DNA reads TGTGCCAGCAGTTTCCAACCCGGGACTCCCAGGACCGGGGAGCTGTTTTTT.

The rearrangement links TRBV12-3 or TRBV12-4 to TRBJ1-2; D unresolved. The CDR3 has 11 residues. The V end lost 6 bases, the J end lost 2 bases, and 4 bases lay between the germline ends. The CDR3 loop reads CASRLNYGYTF. CDR3 nucleotides: TGTGCCAGCAGACTAAACTATGGCTACACCTTC.

This chain connects TRBV19 to TRBJ1-5; D might be TRBD1 (6 bases). The germline V gene has CDR1 LNHDA and CDR2 SQIVND (reference sequence). V was cut by 6 bases and J by 6 bases, with 15 bases left in between. The CDR3 has 14 residues. The CDR3 sequence is CASRKGETGQPQHF. In DNA, the CDR3 is TGTGCCAGTAGGAAGGGGGAGACGGGTCAGCCCCAGCATTTT.

The gene calls are TRBV14 and TRBJ1-2, with a weak D call TRBD1 (5 bases). Trimming left V 4 bases short and J 8 bases short, with 11 bases between. From germline, CDR1 is SGHDN and CDR2 FVKESK. The CDR3 extends over 12 amino acids. The chain's CDR3 is CASSPRRDGYTF. The DNA for the CDR3 is TGTGCCAGCAGCCCCCGGAGGGACGGCTACACCTTC.

The chain couples TRBV5-1 to TRBJ1-2; TRBD1 aligns across 8 bases. The CDR3 covers 15 residues. CDR1 and CDR2 (germline): SGHRS, YFSETQ. Germline trimming cut 3 bases from V and 4 bases from J; bases unmatched to any gene: 8. The CDR3 sequence is CASSSGTGSSYGYTF. CDR3 coding DNA: TGCGCCAGCAGCTCGGGGACAGGATCCAGCTATGGCTACACCTTC.

The V and J genes are TRBV25-1 and TRBJ1-2; weak D call: TRBD1 (6 bases). This CDR3 is built from 15 residues. V was cut by 4 bases and J by 10 bases, with 22 bases left in between. CDR1 is MGHDK, CDR2 SYGVNS, per germline. CDR3 loop: CASSAYSLDRPDYTF. The DNA for the CDR3 is TGTGCCAGCAGTGCATATAGTTTGGACAGACCAGACTACACCTTC.

For this clone: Other DNA sequences of this sample code for an identical CDR3. J is TRBJ2-3 and V is TRBV5-1, with TRBD2 as a possible D gene (6 bases). The CDR3 extends over 14 amino acids. Germline loops: CDR1 SGHRS, CDR2 YFSETQ. Trimming stripped 4 bases from V and 6 bases from J, with 15 bases between. CDR3 in DNA: TGCGCCAGCAGCCTGGGGACCGGAGGGGATACGCAGTATTTT. Protein: CASSLGTGGDTQYF.

The rearrangement uses TRBV7-2 and TRBJ2-1; 8 nucleotides align to TRBD1. The CDR3 is 14 amino acids. Losses at the gene ends were 5 bases for V and 8 bases for J; bases not matched to a gene: 8. Germline V gene lookup returns CDR1 SGHTA and CDR2 FQGNSA. CDR3 amino acids: CASSARTGYDEQFF. CDR3 DNA sequence: TGTGCCAGCAGCGCCCGGACAGGGTACGATGAGCAGTTCTTC.

In DNA, the CDR3 is TGTGCCAGCAGCTTAGTGGAAGGCGGCTCCTACGAGCAGTACTTC. This codes for CASSLVEGGSYEQYF. V and J are TRBV7-8 and TRBJ2-7; D uncertain. This CDR3 region has 15 residues. Germline CDR1 SGHVS, CDR2 FQNEAQ. Trimming took off 1 base at V and 0 bases at J, with 10 bases between the two ends.

This clone was observed a few times. The sample holds other DNA sequences that translate to the same CDR3. The V gene is TRBV5-1, the J gene TRBJ2-1, with D possibly matching TRBD2 (5 bases). V lost 0 bases, J lost 0 bases, and 7 bases lay in between. CDR1 is SGHRS, CDR2 YFSETQ, per germline. The CDR3 is made up of 15 amino acids. The CDR3 protein is CASSLGGSSYNEQFF. The CDR3 DNA follows: TGCGCCAGCAGCTTGGGAGGGAGCTCCTACAATGAGCAGTTCTTC. The variable domain in full, completed from reference TRBV5-1 and TRBJ2-1, reads KAGVTQTPRYLIKTRGQQVTLSCSPISGHRSVSWYQQTPGQGLQFLFEYFSETQRNKGNFPGRFSGRQFSNSRSEMNVSTLELGDSALYLCASSLGGSSYNEQFFGPGTRLTVL.

This chain connects TRBV13 to TRBJ1-3; TRBD1 agrees at 7 bases. The trim removed 0 bases at V and 3 bases at J, leaving 8 bases unmatched. Germline V gives CDR1 PRHDT, CDR2 FYEKMQ (reference sequence). This CDR3 has 17 residues. The CDR3 sequence is CASSLGGWGQFGNTIYF. The CDR3 DNA reads as TGTGCCAGCAGCTTAGGGGGATGGGGACAGTTTGGAAACACCATATATTTT.

The chain couples TRBV24-1 to TRBJ1-5; TRBD1 might be the D (5 bases). The germline gives CDR1 KGHDR, CDR2 SFDVKD. The CDR3 is made up of 16 amino acids. The V end lost 3 bases, the J end lost 5 bases, and 16 bases lay between the germline ends. CDR3: CATSDPTQGGDQPQHF. CDR3 bases: TGTGCCACCAGTGATCCAACTCAAGGAGGGGATCAGCCCCAGCATTTT.

The chain employs TRBV19 and TRBJ2-7; TRBD1 aligns across 7 bases. Trimming removed 4 bases from V and 2 bases from J; junction bases left unmatched: 5. The CDR3 spans 14 residues. Germline V gene lookup returns CDR1 LNHDA and CDR2 SQIVND (reference sequence). The CDR3 loop is CASSRGDSPYEQYF. For the CDR3, the DNA is TGTGCCAGTAGTAGAGGGGACAGCCCCTACGAGCAGTACTTC.

The J gene is TRBJ1-2, the V gene TRBV10-1, with 7 positions matching TRBD1. Germline lookup yields CDR1 WNHNN and CDR2 SYGVQD (reference sequence). The CDR3 runs 13 residues. V shed 6 bases and J 3 bases; nucleotides not matched to a gene: 4. CDR3 in DNA: TGCGCCAGCAGCTCCGACAGGGACTATGGCTACACCTTC. Encoded protein: CASSSDRDYGYTF.

The chain combines TRBV6-1 with TRBJ1-2; no definite D call. Trimming removed 2 bases from V and 4 bases from J, with 5 bases in between. Germline V gene sequence: CDR1 MNHNS, CDR2 SASEGT. The length of the CDR3 is 12 residues. The CDR3 coding sequence is TGTGCCAGCAGTGAACGGAGCTATGGCTACACCTTC. This gives the protein CASSERSYGYTF.

The chain joins TRBV19 to TRBJ1-5; 8 bases agree with TRBD1. This CDR3 region has 11 residues. Germline V lookup: CDR1 LNHDA, CDR2 SQIVND (reference sequence). J gave up 12 bases and V 5 bases, and 3 bases lay outside the gene matches. CDR3 amino acids: CASSLDRDQHF. CDR3 nucleotides: TGTGCCAGTAGTCTGGACAGGGACCAGCATTTT.

CDR3 DNA sequence: TGTGCCAGTAGTATACTCCCTGGGAGGACCGGAAACACCATATATTTT. It encodes CASSILPGRTGNTIYF. The gene calls are TRBV19 and TRBJ1-3, with D hard to call. Germline CDR1 is LNHDA and CDR2 is SQIVND (reference sequence). Trimming shortened V by 2 bases and J by 4 bases, and 15 bases separated the two germline ends. The CDR3 consists of 16 residues.

The rearrangement links TRBV5-8 to TRBJ2-7; possibly TRBD2 for D (5 bases). This CDR3 is built from 16 residues. The V and J ends lost 3 bases and 2 bases respectively, with 18 bases between them. CDR1 is SGHTS, CDR2 YDEGEE, per germline. The CDR3 nucleotides read TGTGCCAGCAGCTCCGCCCGAGCGGCAACCACCTACGAGCAGTACTTC. Amino acid sequence: CASSSARAATTYEQYF.

V usage is TRBV11-2 and J usage is TRBJ2-3, with 7 bases that match TRBD2. J was trimmed by 2 bases and V by 3 bases; bases with no gene match: 8. Germline CDR1 and CDR2: SGHAT and FQNNGV. The CDR3 has 16 amino acids. The CDR3 nucleotides read TGTGCCAGCAGCTTGTCCAGCGGGGTTGACACAGATACGCAGTATTTT. Amino acid sequence: CASSLSSGVDTDTQYF.

The V call is TRBV5-5, the J call TRBJ1-3; D gene unclear. From germline, CDR1 is SGHKS and CDR2 YYEKEE (reference sequence). The CDR3 extends over 13 amino acids. Trimming removed 1 base at V and 7 bases at J, with 9 bases between. CDR3 residues: CASSLLEANTIYF. The CDR3 bases are TGTGCCAGCAGCTTGCTGGAAGCGAACACCATATATTTT.

This clone was recorded only once. The V call is TRBV12-5, the J call TRBJ2-3; 7 bases fit TRBD2. CDR1 is LGHNT, CDR2 FRNRAP, per germline. The CDR3 covers 18 residues. The V segment lost 3 bases and the J segment 0 bases; nucleotides outside the gene matches: 12. In nucleotides, the CDR3 is TGTGCTAGTGGTTTCCGTCGGAGCGGGGCCACTAGCACAGATACGCAGTATTTT. Translating gives CASGFRRSGATSTDTQYF.

The chain carries TRBV6-5 and TRBJ2-7; 13 nucleotides match TRBD2. Trimming removed 5 bases from V and 7 bases from J; junction bases left unmatched: 5. The CDR3 spans 14 residues. CDR1 and CDR2 (germline): MNHEY, SVGAGI. As DNA, the CDR3 is TGTGCCAGCAGTCCAGGACTAGCGGGGGTTGAGCAGTACTTC. Translated: CASSPGLAGVEQYF.

The chain links TRBV9 to TRBJ2-2; D may be TRBD2 (5 bases). Between the trimmed V and J ends, which lost 5 bases and 6 bases, there was a span of 14 bases. This CDR3 comprises 14 residues. Germline V CDR1 and CDR2: SGDLS, YYNGEE. CDR3 protein: CASRGPLEAGELFF. In nucleotides, the CDR3 is TGTGCCAGCAGAGGACCTCTGGAGGCCGGGGAGCTGTTTTTT.

The V and J genes are TRBV30 and TRBJ1-1; D call uncertain. With 8 bases removed from V and 3 bases from J, the gap between germline ends came to 16 bases. Per the germline V gene, CDR1 is GTSNPN and CDR2 is SVGIG (reference sequence). The CDR3 runs 13 residues. CDR3 residues: CAGDTVADTEAFF. The CDR3, as DNA: TGTGCCGGGGATACGGTAGCCGACACTGAAGCTTTCTTT.

The V gene is TRBV7-8, the J gene TRBJ2-5, with D possibly being TRBD1 (6 bases). Trimming shortened V by 6 bases and J by 4 bases, and 27 bases separated the two germline ends. The CDR3 length is 18 residues. Germline CDR1 is SGHVS and CDR2 is FQNEAQ. CDR3 in amino acids: CASRPRSRQARSGETQYF. The DNA for the CDR3 is TGTGCCAGCAGGCCTAGGTCTCGACAGGCGAGGAGCGGAGAGACCCAGTACTTC.

The chain couples TRBV19 to TRBJ1-2, with D unclear. Trimming took 10 bases from V and 0 from J, leaving 21 bases between them. This CDR3 comprises 16 residues. Germline V lookup: CDR1 LNHDA, CDR2 SQIVND (reference sequence). As DNA, the CDR3 is TGTGCCACCGGGTCCGGTCGAGGGCAGACTAACTATGGCTACACCTTC. It translates to CATGSGRGQTNYGYTF.

The chain couples TRBV6-5 to TRBJ1-1, with D hard to call. Trimming pared 7 bases from V and 4 bases from J, leaving 13 bases between. The CDR3 loop spans 13 amino acids. Germline V gene lookup returns CDR1 MNHEY and CDR2 SVGAGI. The CDR3, as DNA: TGTGCCAGCACCACCCCTACGGGCACTGAAGCTTTCTTT. It codes for CASTTPTGTEAFF.

The chain has TRBV4-3 and TRBJ2-3, with 7 bases aligning to TRBD2. CDR3 length: 17 amino acids. J gave up 2 bases and V 1 base, and 9 bases lay outside the gene matches. In germline, CDR1 is LGHNA, CDR2 YSLEER. CDR3 region: CASSQAVGGTNTDTQYF. Written as DNA, the CDR3 is TGCGCCAGCAGCCAAGCGGTGGGGGGGACCAACACAGATACGCAGTATTTT.

V is TRBV5-1 and J is TRBJ1-1; 7 positions match TRBD1. Trimming took 4 bases from V and 6 from J; bases not matched to a gene: 9. CDR1 is SGHRS, CDR2 YFSETQ, per germline. The CDR3 extends over 14 amino acids. CDR3 sequence reads: CASSPGQELSEAFF. The CDR3, as DNA: TGCGCCAGCAGCCCTGGACAGGAGTTGTCTGAAGCTTTCTTT. Combining the CDR3 with reference TRBV5-1 and TRBJ1-1 gives the whole variable domain KAGVTQTPRYLIKTRGQQVTLSCSPISGHRSVSWYQQTPGQGLQFLFEYFSETQRNKGNFPGRFSGRQFSNSRSEMNVSTLELGDSALYLCASSPGQELSEAFFGQGTRLTVV.

The V and J genes are TRBV4-3 and TRBJ2-3, with 9 bases lining up with TRBD2. CDR1 LGHNA and CDR2 YSLEER come from the germline V gene. This CDR3 has 16 residues. V lost 4 bases to trimming and J lost 6 bases; unmatched junction nucleotides: 11. The CDR3 nucleotides are TGCGCCAGCAGCCCCCAGGGGCGGGGGGGCTTGGATACGCAGTATTTT. This gives the protein CASSPQGRGGLDTQYF.